This paragraph reports one TCR beta chain. Antigen specificity is unknown. From germline, CDR1 is MDHEN and CDR2 SYDVKM. The CDR3 has 14 residues. Trimming cost V 1 base and J 3 bases, with 10 bases left between them. RNA was isolated and reverse transcribed to cDNA, the sequencing template. Sequenced by immunoSEQ multiplex PCR; TCRdb stores in-frame clones only, minus some. This table holds about 130,000 clones, around three fifths found once. The sample originates from a study of CD8+ T cells in alopecia areata. General study results and limits: With patients, TCR sharing proved less clear than in mice, a difference possibly related to HLA.

This clonotype was obtained from a human donor with alopecia areata. The starting material was CD4+ T cells sorted from blood, obtained at week 0. The rearrangement links TRBV28 to TRBJ2-7, with a possible D match to TRBD1 (5 bases). The DNA for the CDR3 is TGTGCCAGCAGTTTATCGGGCAGGGTCTACGAGCAGTACTTC. It translates to CASSLSGRVYEQYF.